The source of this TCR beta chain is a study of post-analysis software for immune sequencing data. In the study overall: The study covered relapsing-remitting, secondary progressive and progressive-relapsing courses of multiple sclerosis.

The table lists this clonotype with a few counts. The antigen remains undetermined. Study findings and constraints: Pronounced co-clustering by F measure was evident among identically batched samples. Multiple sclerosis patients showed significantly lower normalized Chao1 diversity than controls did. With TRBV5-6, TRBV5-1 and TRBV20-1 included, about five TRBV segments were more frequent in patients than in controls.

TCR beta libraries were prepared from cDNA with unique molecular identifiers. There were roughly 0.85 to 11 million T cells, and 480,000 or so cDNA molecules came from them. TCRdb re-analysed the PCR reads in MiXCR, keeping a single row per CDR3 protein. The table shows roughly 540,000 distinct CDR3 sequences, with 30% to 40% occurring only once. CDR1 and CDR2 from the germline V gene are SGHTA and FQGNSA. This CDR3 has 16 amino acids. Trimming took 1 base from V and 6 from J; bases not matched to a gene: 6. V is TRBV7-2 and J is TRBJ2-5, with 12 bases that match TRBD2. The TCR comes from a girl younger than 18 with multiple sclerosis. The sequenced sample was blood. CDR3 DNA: TGTGCCAGCAGCTTAGTCGCTAGCGGGGGGGCCAAGACCCAGTACTTC. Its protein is CASSLVASGGAKTQYF.